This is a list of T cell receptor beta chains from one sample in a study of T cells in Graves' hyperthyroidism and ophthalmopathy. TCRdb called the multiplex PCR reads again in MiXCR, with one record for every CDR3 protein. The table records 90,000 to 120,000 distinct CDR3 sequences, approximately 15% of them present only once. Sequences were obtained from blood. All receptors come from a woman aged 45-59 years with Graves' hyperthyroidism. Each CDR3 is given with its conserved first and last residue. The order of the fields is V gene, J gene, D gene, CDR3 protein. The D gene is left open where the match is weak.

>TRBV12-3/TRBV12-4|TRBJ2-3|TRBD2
CASSPRGAGGADTQYF
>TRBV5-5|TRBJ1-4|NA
CASSLVVGSNEKLFF
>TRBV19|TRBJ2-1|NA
CASSQGYYNEQFF
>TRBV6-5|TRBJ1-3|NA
CASSYSPGVYSGNTIYF
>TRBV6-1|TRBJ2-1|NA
CASSPDLFTTYNEQFF
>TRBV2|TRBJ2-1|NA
CASRPRRGSYNEQFF
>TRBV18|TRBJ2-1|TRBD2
CASSGGSGSSYNEQFF
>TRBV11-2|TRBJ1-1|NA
CASSLGPFEAFF
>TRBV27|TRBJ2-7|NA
CASSLREGDEQYF
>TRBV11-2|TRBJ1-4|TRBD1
CASSLSQGQGAERLFF
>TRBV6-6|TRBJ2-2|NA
CASSYSGWNTGELFF
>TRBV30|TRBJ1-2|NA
CAWSSERSIGYTF
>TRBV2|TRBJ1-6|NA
CASSDGQGYNSPLHF
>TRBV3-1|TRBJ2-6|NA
CASSQSGRVSGANVLTF
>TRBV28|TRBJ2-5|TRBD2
CASRPVAGVGETQYF
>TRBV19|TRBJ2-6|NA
CASSHLPVANVLTF
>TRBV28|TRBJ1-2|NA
CASSQGLLGYTF
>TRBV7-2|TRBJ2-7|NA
CASSFGTGNYEQYF
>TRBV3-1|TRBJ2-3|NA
CASSPRRGARDTQYF
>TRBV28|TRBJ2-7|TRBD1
CASSFRDRAYEQYF
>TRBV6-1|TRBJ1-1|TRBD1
CASSSPRDRMNTEAFF
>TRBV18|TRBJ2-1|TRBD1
CASSETGNEQFF
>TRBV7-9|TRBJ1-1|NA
CASSLASVGFTEAFF
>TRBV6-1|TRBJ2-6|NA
CASSLEHRSGANVLTF
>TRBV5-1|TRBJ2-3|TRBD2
CASGLEGGSTDTQYF
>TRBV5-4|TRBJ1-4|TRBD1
CASSFGQGTNEKLFF
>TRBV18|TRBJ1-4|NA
CASSPYSNLNEKLFF
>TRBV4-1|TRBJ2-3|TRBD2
CVSSQRREGPRSADTQYF
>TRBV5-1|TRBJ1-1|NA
CASSLGRIRMNTEAFF
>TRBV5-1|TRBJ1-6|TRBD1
CASSWGTGENSPLHF
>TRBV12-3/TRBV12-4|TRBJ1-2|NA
CASNSNSRRSGYTF
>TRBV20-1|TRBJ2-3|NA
CSAPGTGDTQYF
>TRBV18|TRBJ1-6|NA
CASSPSSGSPLHF
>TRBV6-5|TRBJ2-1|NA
CASSYSAGLGNEQFF
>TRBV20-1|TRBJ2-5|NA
CSATDFVDQETQYF
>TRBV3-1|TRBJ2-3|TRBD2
CASSQDETSVRLGFQDTQYF
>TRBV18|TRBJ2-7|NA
CASSPGTTSYEQYF
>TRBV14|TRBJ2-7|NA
CASMDRGSYEQYF
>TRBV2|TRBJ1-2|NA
CASSDRVSNYGYTF
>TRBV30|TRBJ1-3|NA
CAWDTPNTIYF
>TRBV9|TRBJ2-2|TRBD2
CASSDPSITSGSPTAGTGELFF
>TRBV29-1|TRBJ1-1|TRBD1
CSVRRQGENTEAFF
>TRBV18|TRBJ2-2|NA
CASSPPPGETGELFF
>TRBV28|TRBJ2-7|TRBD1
CASSEYPTGEAYEQYF
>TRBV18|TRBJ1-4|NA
CASSPLAGGRGEKLFF
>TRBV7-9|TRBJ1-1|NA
CASSFMNTEAFF
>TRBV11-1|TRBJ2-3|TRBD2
CASSSLAGGLTDTQYF
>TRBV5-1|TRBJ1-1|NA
CASSLGSRGYPEAFF
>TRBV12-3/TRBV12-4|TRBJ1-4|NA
CASSFRPGNEKLFF